These T cell receptor beta chains were read from a single sample in a study of technical replicates of blood from several donors. Sequencing was performed with immunoSEQ multiplex PCR; in TCRdb, only in-frame clones are kept and a portion is missing. The profile shows around 79,000 clones, more than 90% of them singletons. What was sequenced was T cells isolated from PBMCs. The receptors stem from a human donor in good health. Some clones in this sample may be carry-over from other donors' samples. Both conserved end residues are part of each CDR3. Each record gives: D gene, J gene, V gene, clone size, CDR3 DNA, CDR3 protein. A D gene is named only where the DNA matches it firmly. Size is stated for part of the rows, as once, few or many counts, or as a class when the clone is expanded.

NA TRBJ1-3 TRBV7-2 NA TGTGCCAGCAGCTTGGCACAGGCCTCTGGAAACACCATATATTTT CASSLAQASGNTIYF
NA TRBJ2-1 TRBV5-6 NA TGTGCCAGCAGCTCAGGGCCCTACAATGAGCAGTTCTTC CASSSGPYNEQFF
TRBD1 TRBJ2-3 TRBV6-5 NA TGTGCCAGCAGGAGGACAGGGGCAACAGATACGCAGTATTTT CASRRTGATDTQYF
TRBD2 TRBJ2-1 TRBV7-3 NA TGTGCCAGCAGCCGAGGACTAGCGGGAGGAAATGAGCAGTTCTTC CASSRGLAGGNEQFF
NA TRBJ1-5 TRBV4-2 once TGTGCCAGCAGCCCGAGGGCGGGGGCCTACAATCAGCCCCAGCATTTT CASSPRAGAYNQPQHF
NA TRBJ1-1 TRBV10-3 few TGTGCCATCAGTGAGGGCTCTGAAGCTTTCTTT CAISEGSEAFF
NA TRBJ2-1 TRBV12-2 NA TGTGCAAGTCGCTTAGGGCTCGGGAGTACCCCCTACAATGAGCAGTTCTTC CASRLGLGSTPYNEQFF
TRBD2 TRBJ2-7 TRBV4-3 NA TGCGCCAGCAGCCCCCGCCTTCACGGGACTAGCGCAGAAATGGGCTACGAGCAGTACTTC CASSPRLHGTSAEMGYEQYF
NA TRBJ1-3 TRBV12-5 few TGTGCTAGTGGTTTCGCAGGTACTGGAAACACCATATATTTT CASGFAGTGNTIYF
NA TRBJ1-1 TRBV30 NA TGTGCCTGGAGCATCGGGGGCACTGAAGCTTTCTTT CAWSIGGTEAFF
TRBD1 TRBJ1-3 TRBV6-1 NA TGTGCCAGCACATGGACAGGGGCTGGAAACACCATATATTTT CASTWTGAGNTIYF
TRBD1 TRBJ2-2 TRBV6-5 NA TGTGCCAGCAGCCCTCCAGGGGGCCCCACCGGGGAGCTGTTTTTT CASSPPGGPTGELFF
TRBD2 TRBJ2-1 TRBV27 NA TGTGCCAGCAGCTACGGACTAGCTTACAATGAGCAGTTCTTC CASSYGLAYNEQFF
TRBD1 TRBJ1-4 TRBV28 NA TGTGCCAGCACTATGACAGGGGGACGGGCGACTAATGAAAAACTGTTTTTT CASTMTGGRATNEKLFF
NA TRBJ1-1 TRBV9 NA TGTGCCAGCATAGGACCCCCCTGGAGGGGGAACACTGAAGCTTTCTTT CASIGPPWRGNTEAFF
TRBD2 TRBJ2-7 TRBV19 NA TGTGCCAGTAGTACTACTAGCGGGGGCTACGAGCAGTACTTC CASSTTSGGYEQYF
TRBD2 TRBJ2-7 TRBV5-8 NA TGTGCCAGCAGCTTTGAGTGGGAGGGCCTCTACGAGCAGTACTTC CASSFEWEGLYEQYF
NA TRBJ2-5 TRBV30 NA TGTGCCTGGAGCCACCGGAGAACCTCAGAGACCCAGTACTTC CAWSHRRTSETQYF
NA TRBJ2-6 TRBV4-2 NA TGTGCCAGCAGCCAAGAAACAGGTTCTGGGGCCAACGTCCTGACTTTC CASSQETGSGANVLTF
TRBD1 TRBJ2-1 TRBV9 NA TGTGCCAGCAGCGTAACAGGGGGCTCCTACAATGAGCAGTTCTTC CASSVTGGSYNEQFF
NA TRBJ1-1 TRBV19 NA TGTGCCAGTAGGGGAGGGGGCACTGAAGCTTTCTTT CASRGGGTEAFF
NA TRBJ1-5 TRBV5-1 NA TGCGCCAGCAGCTTGGCGGACAGCTTAAATCAGCCCCAGCATTTT CASSLADSLNQPQHF
NA TRBJ1-1 TRBV6-6 NA TGTGCCAGCAGTTGGGGGGTTACTGAAGCTTTCTTT CASSWGVTEAFF
NA TRBJ1-4 TRBV19 NA TGTGCCAGTAGTGACGAGGGTCGCGCATGGAAACTGTTTTTT CASSDEGRAWKLFF
NA TRBJ1-4 TRBV25-1 NA TGTGCCAGCAGTGAGGGAGGGGACCTACTGTTTTTT CASSEGGDLLFF
NA TRBJ2-3 TRBV27 NA TGTGCCAGCAGTTTTGTAGCGCCTAGCACAGATACGCAGTATTTT CASSFVAPSTDTQYF
TRBD2 TRBJ2-2 TRBV5-1 NA TGCGCCAGCAGCTTGGTTCAGGGAGGGACCGGGGAGCTGTTTTTT CASSLVQGGTGELFF
NA TRBJ2-7 TRBV27 NA TGTGCCAGCAGTTTATCTAGCGCCCCCTACGAGCAGTACTTC CASSLSSAPYEQYF
TRBD2 TRBJ2-3 TRBV7-2 NA TGTGCCAGCAGCTTTGGGGGAGGGCTAGATACGCAGTATTTT CASSFGGGLDTQYF
TRBD1 TRBJ2-6 TRBV19 NA TGTGCCAGTAGTATAGTAAGAGACAGGGGAGTTTCCGGGGCCAACGTCCTGACTTTC CASSIVRDRGVSGANVLTF
TRBD2 TRBJ2-3 TRBV25-1 NA TGTGCCAGCAGTGAGACTAGCGGGACCTACACAGATACGCAGTATTTT CASSETSGTYTDTQYF
NA TRBJ1-2 TRBV10-1 NA TGCGCCAGCAGTGAGCCGAGATTTATAGGGGGAGGCTACACCTTC CASSEPRFIGGGYTF
TRBD2 TRBJ2-2 TRBV28 NA TGTGCCAGCAGTTCCCCTAGCGGGCATGGCGGGGAGCTGTTTTTT CASSSPSGHGGELFF
TRBD2 TRBJ2-3 TRBV7-3 NA TGTGCCAGCAGCGAAAACCGGGACTACCAGAGGGATACGCAGTATTTT CASSENRDYQRDTQYF
NA TRBJ2-7 TRBV9 NA TGTGCCAGCAGCGATGGATACAGCTACGAGCAGTACTTC CASSDGYSYEQYF
NA TRBJ2-5 TRBV29-1 NA TGCAGCGTTGTTCTAGAGACCCAGTACTTC CSVVLETQYF
NA TRBJ1-1 TRBV5-5 NA TGTGCCAGCAGCTCCGGTTCAGGGGCTCTCACTGAAGCTTTCTTT CASSSGSGALTEAFF
TRBD2 TRBJ2-5 TRBV15 NA TGTGCCACCAGCAGAGAGGGGGGGATCGAGACCCAGTACTTC CATSREGGIETQYF
TRBD1 TRBJ1-5 TRBV27 once TGTGCCAGCAAGGGGGCGAATCAGCCCCAGCATTTT CASKGANQPQHF
NA TRBJ2-7 TRBV10-1 once TGCGCCAGCAGTGAGGCGAGCTATACTGAGCAGTACTTC CASSEASYTEQYF
NA TRBJ2-5 TRBV9 NA TGTGCCAGCAGCGTAGGACTAGTCAAGGAGACCCAGTACTTC CASSVGLVKETQYF
NA TRBJ2-3 TRBV2 NA TGTGCCAGCAGTGGAGGCGGGACCCCTAGCACAGATACGCAGTATTTT CASSGGGTPSTDTQYF
TRBD1 TRBJ1-2 TRBV27 NA TGTGCCAGCAGCAGGGGGACAGGGGTCTATGGCTACACCTTC CASSRGTGVYGYTF
NA TRBJ2-7 TRBV2 NA TGTGCCAGCAGCCTGGAGAGTTACGAGCAGTACTTC CASSLESYEQYF
NA TRBJ1-1 TRBV28 NA TGTGCCAGCAGTTGGACCACGACAGGACCTATGAACACTGAAGCTTTCTTT CASSWTTTGPMNTEAFF
NA TRBJ1-2 TRBV9 once TGTGCCAGCAGCTCGACCACGAGGGCTTTTGGCTACACCTTC CASSSTTRAFGYTF
NA TRBJ2-7 TRBV5-6 NA TGTGCCAGCAGCGAGGGATCCGAGCAGTACTTC CASSEGSEQYF
NA TRBJ2-4 TRBV4-1 NA TGCGCCAGCAGCTCTAGCGAACTAGCCAAAAACATTCAGTACTTC CASSSSELAKNIQYF
TRBD1 TRBJ1-2 TRBV6-1 NA TGTGCCAGCCATGAGGGACAGGGACATGGCTACACCTTC CASHEGQGHGYTF
TRBD1 TRBJ2-6 TRBV28 NA TGTGCCACGGGACAGTTGAGCTCTGGGGCCAACGTCCTGACTTTC CATGQLSSGANVLTF
NA TRBJ1-1 TRBV6-6 NA TGTGCCAGCAGTCCGAGGGTAAACACTGAAGCTTTCTTT CASSPRVNTEAFF
TRBD1 TRBJ1-2 TRBV29-1 NA TGCAGCGTAAGAATTGACAGGGGAGGGAACTATGGCTACACCTTC CSVRIDRGGNYGYTF
TRBD2 TRBJ2-7 TRBV7-9 NA TGTGCCAGCAGCTACCTAGCGGGAGGGAGTCACTACGAGCAGTACTTC CASSYLAGGSHYEQYF
NA TRBJ2-7 TRBV7-9 NA TGTGCCAGCAGCTTAGTTACAGGAGTCTCCTACGAGCAGTACTTC CASSLVTGVSYEQYF
TRBD2 TRBJ2-3 TRBV28 NA TGTGCCAGCAGTTTATTTTCTAGCGGGAGGGGCAGCACAGATACGCAGTATTTT CASSLFSSGRGSTDTQYF
TRBD2 TRBJ2-1 TRBV5-8 NA TGTGCCAGCAGCTTGTTAAGGGCGCTAGCGGCATACAATGAGCAGTTCTTC CASSLLRALAAYNEQFF
NA TRBJ2-4 TRBV5-5 few TGTGCCAGCAGCCTCGACATTGGCATTCAGTACTTC CASSLDIGIQYF